The 24 T cell receptor beta chains listed next were all sequenced from one sample in a study of blood T cells in healthy people across ages. The authors ran a second PCR of roughly 6 to 11 cycles using a sample-barcoded 5' primer and a J-beta primer mix. TCRdb re-analysed the 5' RACE reads in MiXCR, keeping a single row per CDR3 protein. The sample includes 700,000 to 950,000 distinct CDR3 sequences, more than 40% seen only once; the top ten take 20% to 25%. Sequencing was performed on blood. The receptors were sampled from a woman aged 55-69 years in good health.

The chain combines TRBV5-1 with TRBJ2-7; 7 bases align to TRBD2. J was trimmed by 0 bases and V by 4 bases; bases with no gene match: 7. Germline lookup yields CDR1 SGHRS and CDR2 YFSETQ. The CDR3 spans 15 residues. The CDR3 protein is CASSPGGKSSYEQYF. Here the CDR3 DNA reads TGCGCCAGCAGCCCCGGGGGGAAAAGCTCCTACGAGCAGTACTTC.

The chain uses TRBV3-1 and TRBJ2-1, with D perhaps assigned TRBD1 or TRBD2 (6 bases each). There are 15 residues in the CDR3. Per the germline V gene, CDR1 is LGHDT and CDR2 is YNNKEL (reference sequence). V lost 4 bases and J 4 bases, leaving 14 bases between the germline ends. The CDR3 DNA reads TGTGCCAGCAGCCCCGAAGGGGGGACATACAATGAGCAGTTCTTC. It yields the protein CASSPEGGTYNEQFF.

This clonotype was counted a few times. The CDR3 DNA reads as TGTGCCATCAGTGACACAGGTGGCACTGAAGCTTTCTTT. This gives the protein CAISDTGGTEAFF. V is TRBV10-3 and J is TRBJ1-1, with D possibly being TRBD1 (5 bases). V dropped 3 bases and J dropped 4 bases, with 9 bases sitting between them. This CDR3 is built from 13 residues. Germline values: CDR1 ENHRY, CDR2 SYGVKD.

In the case of this clonotype: A clone one base away is much larger, so this may be a read error. The CDR3 DNA is TGTGCCAGCAGTTCACAGGGAAGGAAGCAGTTCTTC. It is translated as CASSSQGRKQFF. The rearrangement joins TRBV2 to TRBJ2-1; D possibly corresponds to TRBD1 (6 bases). The CDR3 consists of 12 residues. CDR1 is SNHLY, CDR2 FYNNEI, per germline. Trimming left V 5 bases short and J 11 bases short, with 13 bases between.

This clonotype was detected only once. At one end, the junction sequence differs from germline, possibly due to a read error. The V gene is TRBV6-5, the J gene TRBJ2-5, with a weak D call TRBD1 (7 bases). The CDR3 runs to 16 residues. In germline, CDR1 is MNHEY, CDR2 SVGAGI. The DNA for the CDR3 is TGTGCCAGCAGTTTCGGTCCCACAGGGGCTCGGGAGACCCTGTACTTC. Its translation: CASSFGPTGARETLYF.

The CDR3 reads CSARDPGTSGGREQFF. The CDR3 DNA is TGCAGTGCTAGAGACCCTGGGACTAGCGGGGGGAGAGAGCAGTTCTTC. The V and J genes are TRBV20-1 and TRBJ2-1; 15 bases are shared with TRBD2. The germline gives CDR1 DFQATT, CDR2 SNEGSKA (reference sequence). CDR3 length: 16 residues. V lost 0 bases and J lost 10; bases outside the gene matches: 7.

The genes are TRBV24-1 and TRBJ2-1, with 10 bases identical to TRBD2. Germline CDR1 reads KGHDR; CDR2 reads SFDVKD. V lost 3 bases to trimming and J lost 3 bases; unmatched junction nucleotides: 4. The CDR3 has 16 residues. CDR3 in DNA: TGTGCCACCAGTGATGGAGGACTAGCGGTCTACAATGAGCAGTTCTTC. This gives the protein CATSDGGLAVYNEQFF.

This chain uses TRBV6-2 or TRBV6-3 with TRBJ1-1; D remains unclear. CDR1 is MNHEY and CDR2 is SVGEGT in the germline V gene. The ends were cut back, 2 bases at V and 4 bases at J, with 11 bases in the middle. The CDR3 has 14 amino acids. CDR3 in amino acids: CASSYARRGTEAFF. CDR3 sequence (DNA): TGTGCCAGCAGTTACGCGCGTCGAGGCACTGAAGCTTTCTTT.

This clonotype appeared a single time. A much bigger clone sits one base away, suggesting this may be a read error. The CDR3 DNA sequence: TGCGCCAGCAGCCCCGGGACAGGGGCGGCCTACGAGCAGTTCTTC. The encoded protein is CASSPGTGAAYEQFF. The chain recombines TRBV10-1 with TRBJ2-1; the match to TRBD1 covers 10 bases. The CDR3 is made up of 15 amino acids. Germline CDR1 and CDR2: WNHNN and SYGVQD (reference sequence). Trimming took 6 bases from V and 10 from J; bases not matched to a gene: 12.

V gene TRBV2 combines with J gene TRBJ2-3; either TRBD1 or TRBD2 may supply D (6 bases each). The CDR3 extends over 16 amino acids. Per germline, CDR1 SNHLY and CDR2 FYNNEI. Trimming removed 6 bases from V and 3 bases from J, with 19 bases in between. CDR3 protein: CASSSRGGPETDTQYF. In DNA, the CDR3 is TGTGCCAGCAGCTCCCGAGGGGGGCCGGAGACAGATACGCAGTATTTT.

The CDR3, as DNA: TGCAGTGCTAGGGCAGGGGTCTACCAAGAGACCCAGTACTTC. It yields the protein CSARAGVYQETQYF. The rearrangement uses TRBV20-1 and TRBJ2-5; D may be TRBD1 (6 bases). V was cut by 3 bases and J by 0 bases, with 11 bases left in between. This CDR3 region has 14 residues. The germline V gene encodes CDR1 DFQATT and CDR2 SNEGSKA (reference sequence).

The rearrangement links TRBV29-1 to TRBJ2-1; 9 bases are a match to TRBD2. J was trimmed by 4 bases and V by 5 bases; bases with no gene match: 6. The CDR3 length is 14 residues. Germline lookup yields CDR1 SQVTM and CDR2 ANQGSEA. The CDR3 loop is CSVRASGVYNEQFF. CDR3 bases: TGCAGCGTTCGGGCTAGCGGGGTTTACAATGAGCAGTTCTTC.

There are a few counts of this clonotype. The V call is TRBV6-5, the J call TRBJ2-7; either TRBD1 or TRBD2 may fit D (5 bases each). V was clipped by 6 bases and J by 3 bases, with 18 bases between them. Germline CDR1 MNHEY, CDR2 SVGAGI. This CDR3 contains 15 residues. In DNA form, the CDR3 reads TGTGCCAGCAGACAATTGGGGGAATTGGACTACGAGCAGTACTTC. Residues: CASRQLGELDYEQYF.

This clonotype was detected once. V usage is TRBV10-2 and J usage is TRBJ2-7; 7 bases agree with TRBD2. There are 14 residues in the CDR3. Trimming removed 4 bases from V and 2 bases from J; junction bases left unmatched: 5. Germline loops: CDR1 WSHSY, CDR2 SAAADI. The CDR3 spells CASSGASGTYEQYF. The CDR3 DNA reads as TGCGCCAGCAGTGGGGCTAGCGGAACCTACGAGCAGTACTTC.

The gene calls are TRBV29-1 and TRBJ2-3; no clear D gene. Trimming cost V 7 bases and J 5 bases, with 16 bases left between them. CDR1 SQVTM and CDR2 ANQGSEA come from the germline V gene. The CDR3 is made up of 13 amino acids. CDR3 protein: CSATPGSGDTQYF. The CDR3, as DNA: TGCAGCGCCACCCCGGGCTCTGGAGATACGCAGTATTTT.

The V gene is TRBV27, the J gene TRBJ2-5; D ambiguous. Germline V gene sequence: CDR1 MNHEY, CDR2 SMNVEV (reference sequence). The V gene lost 6 bases and the J gene lost 1 base, with 12 bases spanning the gap. CDR3 size: 14 residues. CDR3 coding DNA: TGTGCCAGCAGGCAAAGTGGTCTCCAAGAGACCCAGTACTTC. Protein product: CASRQSGLQETQYF.

This sequence joins TRBV5-1 and TRBJ2-1; 9 bases agree with TRBD2. Looked up from germline, CDR1 is SGHRS and CDR2 is YFSETQ. The CDR3 has 20 residues. The V gene end was trimmed by 1 base and the J gene end by 0 bases; junction bases not matched to a gene: 14. CDR3 in DNA: TGCGCCAGCAGCTTGCCCGGCGGGGGGGCACCCCGGAGCTCCTACAATGAGCAGTTCTTC. Translated, it gives CASSLPGGGAPRSSYNEQFF.

V gene TRBV6-6 combines with J gene TRBJ2-1, with 8 bases matching TRBD2. Trimming removed 5 bases from V and 7 bases from J; junction bases left unmatched: 10. The CDR3 totals 15 residues. Germline CDR1 MNHNY, CDR2 SVGAGI (reference sequence). This CDR3 reads CASSTGTSAANEQFF. CDR3 in DNA: TGTGCCAGCAGTACCGGGACTAGTGCTGCTAATGAGCAGTTCTTC.

This clonotype was seen more than once but under ten times. The chain carries TRBV29-1 and TRBJ2-3, with no clear D. The CDR3 totals 11 residues. The germline V gene has CDR1 SQVTM and CDR2 ANQGSEA. Trimming removed 4 bases at V and 0 bases at J, with 2 bases between. DNA for the CDR3: TGCAGCGTTGTTAGCACAGATACGCAGTATTTT. It translates to CSVVSTDTQYF.

In this sample, this clonotype turned up a few times. The chain links TRBV4-2 to TRBJ2-7; 10 nucleotides align to TRBD1. The CDR3 has 18 residues. J gave up 2 bases and V 0 bases, and 10 bases lay outside the gene matches. The germline V gene has CDR1 LGHNA and CDR2 YNFKEQ. CDR3 sequence reads: CASSQDLRDGTGAYEQYF. The CDR3 DNA is TGTGCCAGCAGCCAAGATCTTCGGGACGGGACAGGGGCCTACGAGCAGTACTTC.

The chain carries TRBV20-1 and TRBJ2-5, with TRBD2 matching 8 bases. The CDR3 consists of 16 residues. V shed 0 bases and J 11 bases; nucleotides not matched to a gene: 17. Germline V lookup: CDR1 DFQATT, CDR2 SNEGSKA (reference sequence). Here the CDR3 reads CSARDTQAGGFDEQYF. DNA of the CDR3: TGCAGTGCTAGAGATACACAGGCGGGGGGATTCGATGAGCAGTACTTC.

This clonotype was detected once. The chain couples TRBV30 to TRBJ2-4; D tentatively reads TRBD1 or TRBD2 (5 bases each). The tail of the sequence fits TRBJ2-7 better, so the J call may be wrong. Germline CDR1 is GTSNPN and CDR2 is SVGIG (reference sequence). This CDR3 comprises 13 residues. CDR3 region: CAWSVQGPCEQYF. In DNA form, the CDR3 reads TGTGCCTGGAGTGTTCAGGGACCCTGCGAGCAGTACTTC.

This clonotype was detected only a few times. The chain couples TRBV6-2 or TRBV6-3 to TRBJ2-1; D may match TRBD1 or TRBD2 (9 bases each). The last part of the DNA fits TRBJ2-7 better; the J call may be wrong. Germline V gene data show CDR1 as MNHEY and CDR2 as SVGEGT. The CDR3 has 20 amino acids. CDR3 in DNA: TGTGCCAGCAGCCAGCGGGGACAGGGTGGTAGCGGGAGCTCCTACAATGAGCAGTACTTC. Its translation is CASSQRGQGGSGSSYNEQYF.

In its sample, this clonotype was seen a few times. At one of its ends the junction is not consistent with the germline gene, which may arise from a read error. V gene TRBV10-3 combines with J gene TRBJ2-4; weak D call: TRBD2 (5 bases). Per the germline V gene, CDR1 is ENHRY and CDR2 is SYGVKD. The CDR3 contains 13 residues. The CDR3 sequence: CAVSLDSQNIQYF. The CDR3 DNA follows: TGTGCCGTCAGCTTGGACTCCCAAAACATTCAGTACTTC.